A selection of T cell receptor beta chains follows, all from one sample in a study of T cells in Graves' hyperthyroidism and ophthalmopathy. TCRdb fed the multiplex PCR reads into MiXCR, producing one record per CDR3 protein. The sample holds 600,000 to 900,000 distinct CDR3 sequences, 16% seen once. What was sequenced was blood. The receptors come from a man aged 18-30 years with Graves' hyperthyroidism. The CDR3 runs from the conserved cysteine through the conserved F or W. A D gene is named only where the DNA matches it firmly. For some rows the clone size is stated as once, few or many, or as a class when expanded; others skip it.

j_call clone_size v_call d_call cdr3_aa cdr3_nt
TRBJ2-3 many TRBV7-3 . CASSPGDGPADTQYF TGTGCCAGCAGCCCAGGGGATGGACCCGCGGATACGCAGTATTTT
TRBJ2-1 . TRBV12-3/TRBV12-4 TRBD2 CASSASGIRFF TGTGCCAGCAGTGCTAGCGGGATTAGGTTCTTC
TRBJ2-5 many TRBV11-2 . CASSPDRRHSNMGETQYF TGTGCCAGCAGCCCCGATCGTCGACACTCAAATATGGGGGAGACCCAGTACTTC
TRBJ2-7 few TRBV20-1 . CSASRGVEQYF TGCAGTGCCAGCCGCGGGGTCGAGCAGTACTTC
TRBJ2-5 many TRBV3-1 TRBD1 CASSPYDRGDQETQYF TGTGCCAGCAGCCCTTACGACAGGGGGGACCAAGAGACCCAGTACTTC
TRBJ2-2 few TRBV6-1 . CASRPLEYANTGELFF TGTGCCAGCAGGCCCCTCGAGTACGCGAACACCGGGGAGCTGTTTTTT
TRBJ2-3 many TRBV24-1 . CATSDSPGTDTQYF TGTGCCACCAGTGATTCCCCAGGCACAGATACGCAGTATTTT
TRBJ2-4 . TRBV6-1 TRBD1 CASGTGGRSIQYF TGTGCCAGCGGTACAGGGGGGCGGAGCATTCAGTACTTC
TRBJ2-1 few TRBV24-1 . CTTSALIGVPGQNNEQFF TGTACCACCAGTGCTCTCATTGGGGTTCCAGGCCAAAATAATGAGCAGTTCTTC
TRBJ1-5 few TRBV29-1 . CSAGGGASNQPQHF TGCAGCGCCGGCGGGGGGGCAAGCAATCAGCCCCAGCATTTT
TRBJ2-5 few TRBV20-1 . CSASNGLEETQYF TGCAGTGCTAGTAATGGACTGGAAGAGACCCAGTACTTC
TRBJ2-2 many TRBV28 . CASRAGTAGELFF TGTGCCAGCAGAGCTGGGACGGCCGGGGAGCTGTTTTTT
TRBJ2-7 . TRBV6-1 TRBD2 CASSGLAGGNEQYF TGTGCCAGCAGTGGACTAGCGGGAGGGAACGAGCAGTACTTC
TRBJ1-1 . TRBV6-1 . CASSDLVHPNTEAFF TGTGCCAGCAGTGATTTAGTACACCCGAACACTGAAGCTTTCTTT
TRBJ1-5 . TRBV6-5 . CASSYIRALNQPQHF TGTGCCAGCAGTTACATTCGAGCGCTTAATCAGCCCCAGCATTTT
TRBJ1-5 many TRBV6-1 TRBD1 CASSRGQGGYQPQHF TGTGCCAGCAGTAGGGGACAGGGGGGTTATCAGCCCCAGCATTTT
TRBJ2-1 many TRBV5-1 . CASSLVPEGRNEQFF TGCGCCAGCAGCTTGGTTCCCGAGGGAAGGAATGAGCAGTTCTTC
TRBJ2-1 few TRBV4-1 TRBD2 CASSLDVTSGRYTLYNEQFF TGCGCCAGCAGCCTGGACGTGACTAGCGGGAGGTATACCCTCTACAATGAGCAGTTCTTC
TRBJ2-2 . TRBV5-6 . CASSRPWGGNTGELFF TGTGCCAGCAGCCGGCCATGGGGCGGAAACACCGGGGAGCTGTTTTTT
TRBJ2-5 few TRBV29-1 . CSVAEGQETQYF TGCAGCGTTGCCGAGGGGCAAGAGACCCAGTACTTC
TRBJ2-6 . TRBV28 . CASRQLSGANVLTF TGTGCCTCCCGTCAGCTCTCTGGGGCCAACGTCCTGACTTTC
TRBJ1-1 . TRBV5-1 . CASSLMGQTTEAFF TGCGCCAGCAGCTTAATGGGGCAGACCACTGAAGCTTTCTTT
TRBJ2-7 . TRBV11-3 TRBD2 CASSLAGREASYEQYF TGTGCCAGCAGCTTAGCTGGGCGGGAGGCGTCCTACGAGCAGTACTTC
TRBJ2-7 many TRBV6-1 . CASSEAGSEIYEQYF TGTGCCAGCAGTGAAGCCGGTAGTGAGATTTACGAGCAGTACTTC
TRBJ1-1 . TRBV19 . CASSISQGNTEAFF TGTGCCAGTAGTATTTCCCAGGGGAACACTGAAGCTTTCTTT
TRBJ2-3 many TRBV11-2 . CASSLAAGKDTQYF TGTGCCAGCAGCTTAGCGGCAGGGAAAGATACGCAGTATTTT